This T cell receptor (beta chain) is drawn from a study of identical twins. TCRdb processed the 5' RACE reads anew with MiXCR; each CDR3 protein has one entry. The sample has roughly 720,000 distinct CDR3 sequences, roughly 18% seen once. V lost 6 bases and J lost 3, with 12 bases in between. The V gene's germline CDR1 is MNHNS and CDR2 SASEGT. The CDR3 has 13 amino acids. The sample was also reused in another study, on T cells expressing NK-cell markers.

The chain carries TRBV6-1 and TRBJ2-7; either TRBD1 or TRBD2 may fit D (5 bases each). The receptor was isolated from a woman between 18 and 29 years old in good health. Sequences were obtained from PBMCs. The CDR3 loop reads CASRGVGDYEQYF. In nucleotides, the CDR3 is TGTGCCAGCAGAGGAGTGGGGGACTACGAGCAGTACTTC.